This T cell receptor (beta chain) was documented in a study of spatial heterogeneity in lung cancer. In the study overall: In tumor regions TCR transcript counts correlated strongly with a matched bulk RNA-seq T cell module score.

Time point indicated: sample taken at primary tumor resection. Extraction of whole RNA from tumor, nontumor lung or frozen PBMC preceded unsorted sequencing. The CDR3 consists of 13 residues. V was pared by 5 bases and J by 5 bases, with 10 bases between. Study findings and constraints: Tumoral mutation counts were tracked by counts of expanded intratumoral alpha and beta TCRs. Beta chains had roughly 13% coverage of tumor T cells, and alpha chains had around 6.9%.

As to this clonotype: The antigen is not known.

TCR cDNA molecules each had a unique molecular identifier. Using its own MiXCR run on the 5' RACE reads, TCRdb lists one record per CDR3 protein. Of about 9,600 distinct CDR3 sequences in the sample, 9.5% to 15% were seen once. V gene TRBV12-3 or TRBV12-4 combines with J gene TRBJ2-1; D remains ambiguous. Sequenced material: lung tumor tissue, taken at surgery. This TCR derives from a male donor with early-stage non-small cell lung cancer. DNA for the CDR3: TGTGCCAGCAGTGCCCTACTTAACAATGAGCAGTTCTTC. Its translation is CASSALLNNEQFF.